The entry that follows covers one TCR beta chain sequence. Its antigen is unknown. The sample has other DNA sequences that encode this CDR3 too. The data belong to a study of shared clonotypes between healthy human individuals. Findings and caveats of the study: Sharing across a few donors was seen in 4% to 6.5% of naive CD4 clonotypes. Sequencing depth was predicted to influence how clonotypes are shared among donors.

The assay was carried out at the deep level. Every immunoSEQ plate was one replicate of a subset's evenly spread DNA. TCRdb's table, derived via immunoSEQ multiplex PCR, lists solely in-frame clones and lacks some. Of 2 million to 2.5 million clones in the sample, just under 95% were seen once. Naive CD8 cells, CD45RO-negative and positively selected for CCR7, excluded terminally differentiated effector memory CD45RA+ cells. The sample comprised naive CD8+ T cells sorted from blood. The receptor's source is a man younger than 30 in good health.

This CDR3 is CASSPGQGNYNEQFF. CDR3 nucleotides: TGCGCCAGCAGCCCGGGACAGGGTAACTACAATGAGCAGTTCTTC. The chain joins TRBV4-1 to TRBJ2-1; TRBD1 matches 9 bases. Germline CDR1 is MGHRA and CDR2 is YSYEKL. V shed 4 bases, J shed 3 bases, and the junction held 4 bases outside the gene matches. This CDR3 contains 15 residues.